The present T cell receptor beta chain was sequenced within a study of blood T cell repertoires in COVID-19. Study background: Specimens from acute and convalescent COVID-19 originated in the United States, Italy and Spain.

The CDR3 totals 12 residues. Germline CDR1 is SNHLY and CDR2 is FYNNEI. With 7 bases removed from V and 0 bases from J, the gap between germline ends came to 6 bases. Using immunoSEQ multiplex PCR, the repertoire was profiled, and TCRdb retains in-frame clones only, with some absent. The sample yields around 59,000 clones, around 90% seen once. This clone was recorded once. The material sequenced was peripheral blood. The receptor comes from a man aged 55 to 70 with acute or convalescent COVID-19. V and J are TRBV2 and TRBJ2-5; no clear D. CDR3 nucleotides: TGTGCCAGCACTCAGTACCAAGAGACCCAGTACTTC. This encodes CASTQYQETQYF. The variable domain in full, with the rest retrieved from reference TRBV2 and TRBJ2-5, is EPEVTQTPSHQVTQMGQEVILRCVPISNHLYFYWYRQILGQKVEFLVSFYNNEISEKSEIFDDQFSVERPDGSNFTLKIRSTKLEDSAMYFCASTQYQETQYFGPGTRLLVL.